This TCR beta chain emerged from a study of shared clonotypes between healthy human individuals. Study at large: Each donor's CD8 memory used one plate, CD8 naive two, each CD4 subset three. Study-level findings and limits: Genetic and exposure-history diversity was limited by the few donors.

Replicate sorted-subset PCRs were loaded with approximately 200 ng DNA, 30,000 to 35,000 T cell genomes. The method was immunoSEQ multiplex PCR; TCRdb's version includes in-frame clones alone and lacks a portion of them. Here the sample spans under 850,000 clones, 85% to 95% being singletons. V lost 4 bases and J 5 bases, leaving 15 bases between the germline ends. The CDR3 is 14 amino acids. Germline CDR1 is SEHNR and CDR2 is FQNEAQ (reference sequence). As concerns this clone: As yet, its antigen is unknown.

CD45RO-negative, CCR7-positively selected cells formed the naive CD8 fraction, excluding terminally differentiated effector memory CD45RA+ cells. Caucasian adults residing in Nashville, Tennessee made up all the donors. The chain joins TRBV7-9 to TRBJ2-7; D uncertain. Sequencing was performed on naive CD8+ T cells sorted from blood. This sequence was found in a man aged 25-40 years in good health. In nucleotides, the CDR3 is TGTGCCAGCAGCTCGAGCCTAACCGATAACGAGCAGTACTTC. It specifies CASSSSLTDNEQYF.